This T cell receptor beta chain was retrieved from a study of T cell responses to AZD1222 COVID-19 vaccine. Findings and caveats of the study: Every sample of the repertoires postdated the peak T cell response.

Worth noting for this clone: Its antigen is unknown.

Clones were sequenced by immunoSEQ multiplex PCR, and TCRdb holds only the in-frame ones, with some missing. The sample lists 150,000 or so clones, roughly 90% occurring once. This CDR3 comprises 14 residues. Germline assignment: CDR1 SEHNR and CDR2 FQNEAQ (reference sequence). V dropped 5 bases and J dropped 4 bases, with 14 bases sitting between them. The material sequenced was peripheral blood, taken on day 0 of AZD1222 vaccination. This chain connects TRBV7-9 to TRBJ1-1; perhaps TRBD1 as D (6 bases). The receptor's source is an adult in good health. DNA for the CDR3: TGTGCCAGCAGCCCTAAACAGGGCCGCACTGAAGCTTTCTTT. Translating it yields CASSPKQGRTEAFF.